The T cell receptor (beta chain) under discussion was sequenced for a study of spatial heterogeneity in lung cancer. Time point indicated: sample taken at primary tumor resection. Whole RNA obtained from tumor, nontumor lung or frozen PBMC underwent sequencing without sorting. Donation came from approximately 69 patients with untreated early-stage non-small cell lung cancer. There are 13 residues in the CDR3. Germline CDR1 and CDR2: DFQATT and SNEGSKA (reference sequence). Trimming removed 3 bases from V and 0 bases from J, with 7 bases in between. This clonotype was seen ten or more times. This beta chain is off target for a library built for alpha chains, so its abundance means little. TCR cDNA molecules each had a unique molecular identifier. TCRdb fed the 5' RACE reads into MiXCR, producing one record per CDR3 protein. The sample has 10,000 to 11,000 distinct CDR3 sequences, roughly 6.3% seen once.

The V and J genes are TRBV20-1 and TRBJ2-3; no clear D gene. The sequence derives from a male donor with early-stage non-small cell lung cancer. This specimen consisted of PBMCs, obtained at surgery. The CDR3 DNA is TGCAGTGCTAGTCGAACTAGCACAGATACGCAGTATTTT. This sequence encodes CSASRTSTDTQYF.